This T cell receptor beta chain appears in the sequencing data of a study of cytomegalovirus exposure and HLA in healthy donors. General study findings and limits: Donors belonging to an Asian-associated ancestry cluster reportedly showed fewer N-insertions in productive TCRs than the approximately 690-donor mean, according to what a later analysis found. Most of the CMV-associated TCR beta chains (in a later analysis) appeared to be HLA-restricted.

Points on this clone: Its antigen remains unidentified.

The CDR3 loop spans 13 amino acids. Germline CDR1 is MNHEY and CDR2 is SVGAGI. V was shortened by 8 bases and J by 4 bases, with 11 bases between the two germline ends. It was with 60 Vbeta and 13 Jbeta primers that the PCR ran. Produced via immunoSEQ multiplex PCR; TCRdb's table is partial and in-frame only. The sample includes 130,000 to 150,000 clones, around 78% of them seen just once. The source material was PBMCs. This TCR was recovered from a man in his forties in good health and CMV-seropositive. The chain uses TRBV6-5 and TRBJ2-2; the D gene is possibly TRBD2 (5 bases). Written as DNA, the CDR3 is TGTGCCAGCGCTAGCTCGACCACCGGGGAGCTGTTTTTT. It encodes CASASSTTGELFF.